Below, 10 T cell receptor beta chains from the same sample are listed, as sequenced in a study of blood T cell repertoires in COVID-19. The protocol was immunoSEQ multiplex PCR, while the TCRdb copy is restricted to in-frame clones and leaves out a portion. The sample consists of about 87,000 clones, around 83% of them appearing once. Material: peripheral blood. These receptors originate from an older woman with acute or convalescent COVID-19.

This chain links TRBV9 with TRBJ2-1, with D hard to call. V was trimmed by 0 bases and J by 7 bases, leaving 17 bases between them. The CDR3 sequence is 16 residues long. The V gene's germline CDR1 is SGDLS and CDR2 YYNGEE. CDR3 amino acids: CASSVDVGEILNEQFF. The CDR3 DNA sequence: TGTGCCAGCAGCGTAGACGTGGGCGAGATATTGAATGAGCAGTTCTTC.

This rearrangement joins TRBV28 to TRBJ2-1; D unresolved. Per the germline V gene, CDR1 is MDHEN and CDR2 is SYDVKM. The CDR3 length is 14 residues. Between the trimmed V and J ends, which lost 3 bases and 2 bases, there was a span of 8 bases. The CDR3 protein is CASSFADTYNEQFF. The CDR3 DNA follows: TGTGCCAGCAGTTTCGCAGATACCTACAATGAGCAGTTCTTC.

V is TRBV2 and J is TRBJ1-4; 9 nucleotides match TRBD1. Trimming took 4 bases from V and 8 from J; bases not matched to a gene: 8. This CDR3 is built from 15 residues. Germline CDR1 is SNHLY and CDR2 is FYNNEI. This chain's CDR3 is CASSGTGVKGEKLFF. CDR3 nucleotide sequence: TGTGCCAGCAGTGGGACAGGGGTTAAAGGCGAAAAACTGTTTTTT.

This chain links TRBV13 with TRBJ2-4, with D possibly being TRBD2 (6 bases). CDR3 size: 14 residues. The germline V and J ends were trimmed by 5 bases and 1 base, with 9 bases remaining between them. CDR1 PRHDT and CDR2 FYEKMQ come from the germline V gene (reference sequence). CDR3 sequence reads: CASSAGMAKNIQYF. In DNA form, the CDR3 reads TGTGCCAGCAGCGCGGGGATGGCCAAAAACATTCAGTACTTC.

The chain combines TRBV7-3 with TRBJ2-1; 10 bases are a match to TRBD1. The CDR3 spans 16 residues. The V segment lost 3 bases and the J segment 2 bases; nucleotides outside the gene matches: 4. The germline gives CDR1 SGHTA, CDR2 FQGTGA. CDR3 nucleotide sequence: TGTGCCAGCAGCTTCTCCGGGACAGGGGCCTACAATGAGCAGTTCTTC. Its protein is CASSFSGTGAYNEQFF.

V is TRBV12-5 and J is TRBJ2-2; D is ambiguous. The germline V and J ends were trimmed by 4 bases and 6 bases, with 12 bases remaining between them. The CDR3 runs to 14 residues. Germline V gene sequence: CDR1 LGHNT, CDR2 FRNRAP. CDR3 nucleotide sequence: TGTGCTAGTGGTTCGGCGGCCCGGTCCGGGGAGCTGTTTTTT. Translating gives CASGSAARSGELFF.

This chain links TRBV28 with TRBJ1-1, with a tentative D call TRBD1 (5 bases). This CDR3 has 12 amino acids. CDR1 is MDHEN and CDR2 is SYDVKM in the germline V gene. Deletions cut 8 bases from V and 7 bases from J, with 14 bases between. CDR3 DNA sequence: TGTGCCAGCCAAACCCGACAGTTTGAAGCTTTCTTT. Encoded protein: CASQTRQFEAFF.

The chain couples TRBV7-3 to TRBJ2-1, with D uncertain. V lost 5 bases and J lost 8, with 19 bases in between. This CDR3 is 15 amino acids long. Germline assignment: CDR1 SGHTA and CDR2 FQGTGA. CDR3 bases: TGTGCCAGCAGCCCGATCCCCCAGTCCCCCCATGAGCAGTTCTTC. It yields the protein CASSPIPQSPHEQFF.

This CDR3 reads CASSTGTGVEKLFF. CDR3 nucleotide sequence: TGTGCCAGCAGTACCGGGACAGGGGTTGAAAAACTGTTTTTT. This rearrangement joins TRBV28 to TRBJ1-4; 10 nucleotides align to TRBD1. The ends lost 5 bases at V and 7 bases at J; junction bases unmatched: 4. CDR3 size: 14 residues. CDR1 and CDR2 from the germline V gene are MDHEN and SYDVKM.

The chain employs TRBV11-2 and TRBJ2-7; TRBD2 agrees at 12 bases. CDR1 SGHAT and CDR2 FQNNGV come from the germline V gene. CDR3 length equals 15 residues. V trimming: 5 bases; J trimming: 2 bases; junction bases outside the gene matches: 4. Written as DNA, the CDR3 is TGTGCCAGCAGCCCCACTAGCGGGGGGCCCTACGAGCAGTACTTC. This codes for CASSPTSGGPYEQYF. The whole variable domain, filled in from reference TRBV11-2 and TRBJ2-7, reads EAGVAQSPRYKIIEKRQSVAFWCNPISGHATLYWYQQILGQGPKLLIQFQNNGVVDDSQLPKDRFSAERLKGVDSTLKIQPAKLEDSAVYLCASSPTSGGPYEQYFGPGTRLTVT.